Listed below are T cell receptor beta chains from one sample, sequenced in a study of T cell clonotyping in hematopoietic cell transplantation. TCRdb's table, derived via immunoSEQ multiplex PCR, lists solely in-frame clones and lacks some. In the table there are roughly 29,000 clones, roughly 71% of which are singletons. Sample: peripheral blood mononuclear cells, taken before stem cell transplant. The receptors shown here come from a man aged 50 to 59 with myelodysplastic syndrome. Some clones in this sample may be carry-over from other donors' samples. The CDR3 runs from the conserved cysteine through the conserved F or W. D genes are given only for firm matches. Part of the rows lack a size; the others show once, few, many or a class for expanded clones.

D	size	V	J	DNA	CDR3
NA	NA	TRBV11-3	TRBJ2-7	TGTGCCAGCAGCTCAGACAGCCGTGAGCAGTACTTC	CASSSDSREQYF
NA	NA	TRBV7-8	TRBJ2-7	TGTGCCAGCAGCTTATTAGGCCGAACCTACGAGCAGTACTTC	CASSLLGRTYEQYF
NA	NA	TRBV28	TRBJ1-1	TGTGCCAGCAACCCCTCCCGGGACACTACGAACACTGAAGCTTTCTTT	CASNPSRDTTNTEAFF
TRBD1	NA	TRBV2	TRBJ1-3	TGTGCCAGCCTGGACAGGGGAACTGGAAACACCATATATTTT	CASLDRGTGNTIYF
NA	NA	TRBV25-1	TRBJ2-7	TGTGCCAGCCCATCACCGCAGGGTATCGAGCAGTACTTC	CASPSPQGIEQYF
NA	NA	TRBV6-5	TRBJ1-1	TGTGCCAGCAGTTACAGGGAGTATACTGAAGCTTTCTTT	CASSYREYTEAFF
NA	NA	TRBV6-1	TRBJ2-7	TGTGCCAGCAAGCAGGGGGGATCGAGCTCCTACGAGCAGTACTTC	CASKQGGSSSYEQYF
NA	NA	TRBV7-6	TRBJ1-6	TGTGCCAGCAGCTTAGACGGTAATTCACCCCTCCACTTT	CASSLDGNSPLHF
NA	NA	TRBV6-5	TRBJ1-5	TGTGCCAGCAGTTACTCGGAGGACTCACCCCAGCATTTT	CASSYSEDSPQHF
NA	NA	TRBV19	TRBJ1-5	TGTGCCAGTAGTATATCGCGGCAGGTCTACAATCAGCCCCAGCATTTT	CASSISRQVYNQPQHF
NA	NA	TRBV6-1	TRBJ2-3	TGTGCCAGCAGTGGGGGAGTGGGAGATACGCAGTATTTT	CASSGGVGDTQYF
NA	NA	TRBV29-1	TRBJ1-2	TGCAGCGTTGAAGGGGGCGGAGGCGGCTACACCTTC	CSVEGGGGGYTF
NA	NA	TRBV30	TRBJ1-3	TGTGCCTGGAGTGAGTTTGGCGCAGGGAGCTCTGGAAACACCATATATTTT	CAWSEFGAGSSGNTIYF
NA	NA	TRBV20-1	TRBJ1-5	TGCAGTGCTACTCGAATTGGGTCCCAGCATTTT	CSATRIGSQHF
NA	NA	TRBV5-6	TRBJ1-4	TGTGCCAGCAGCTTGGGATTGGGGTACGGAGAAAAACTGTTTTTT	CASSLGLGYGEKLFF
TRBD1	once	TRBV6-1	TRBJ2-7	TGTGCCAGCAGTGAAGCGGGCAGGGGGTTCCCCTACGAGCAGTACTTC	CASSEAGRGFPYEQYF